The 21 T cell receptor beta chains reported below all come from one sample, sequenced in a study of beta chain features in type 1 diabetes. The authors reverse transcribed all of the isolated RNA, so sequencing captured expressed TCRB transcripts. Libraries were prepared by immunoSEQ multiplex PCR; TCRdb keeps only in-frame clonotypes and omits some of them. The sample shows 900,000 or so clones, roughly 15% of them seen only once. Sequencing input: naive CD4+ T cells from blood. The receptors here all came from a woman younger than 30 in good health.

The V call is TRBV28, the J call TRBJ1-2; 9 nucleotides align to TRBD1. CDR3 length equals 14 residues. CDR1 is MDHEN and CDR2 is SYDVKM in the germline V gene. After removal of 3 bases from V and 6 bases from J, the junction contained 5 bases not matched to a gene. The CDR3 sequence: CASSLGGQGHGYTF. The CDR3 DNA is TGTGCCAGCAGTTTGGGGGGACAGGGACATGGCTACACCTTC.

This clone was seen a handful of times. The chain joins TRBV7-2 to TRBJ2-2; D is unresolved. Germline V gives CDR1 SGHTA, CDR2 FQGNSA. Trimming took off 1 base at V and 1 base at J, with 7 bases between the two ends. The CDR3 is 15 residues long. The CDR3 reads CASSLGFGNTGELFF. CDR3 nucleotide sequence: TGTGCCAGCAGCTTAGGTTTCGGGAACACCGGGGAGCTGTTTTTT.

This sequence joins TRBV7-2 and TRBJ1-1; the D gene is possibly TRBD1 (5 bases). CDR1 SGHTA and CDR2 FQGNSA come from the germline V gene. The CDR3 is 13 amino acids. Trimming stripped 2 bases from V and 11 bases from J, with 15 bases between. This chain's CDR3 is CASSLNGGRGAFF. As DNA, the CDR3 is TGTGCCAGCAGCTTAAATGGGGGACGCGGGGCTTTCTTT.

This clone was seen more than once but under ten times. The J gene is TRBJ2-1, the V gene TRBV6-1; D might be TRBD1 or TRBD2, each matching 6 bases. Germline V lookup: CDR1 MNHNS, CDR2 SASEGT. Trimming took off 10 bases at V and 0 bases at J, with 13 bases between the two ends. The CDR3 totals 14 residues. As DNA, the CDR3 is TGTGCCACCCGGAGGGACAACTCCTACAATGAGCAGTTCTTC. The encoded protein is CATRRDNSYNEQFF.

The CDR3 loop reads CASSERQSSYNEQFF. CDR3 sequence (DNA): TGTGCCAGCAGTGAGCGCCAGAGCTCCTACAATGAGCAGTTCTTC. The J gene is TRBJ2-1, the V gene TRBV2; D uncertain. This CDR3 spans 15 amino acids. Germline CDR1 is SNHLY and CDR2 is FYNNEI. Trimming shortened V by 3 bases and J by 0 bases, and 9 bases separated the two germline ends.

This clone was recorded a few times. The J gene is TRBJ1-1, the V gene TRBV10-3, with D possibly TRBD1 on 6 matching bases. The V end lost 6 bases, the J end lost 0 bases, and 8 bases lay between the germline ends. The CDR3 loop spans 13 amino acids. Germline CDR1 is ENHRY and CDR2 is SYGVKD. DNA for the CDR3: TGTGCCATCAGAGGGACAATGAACACTGAAGCTTTCTTT. Its translation is CAIRGTMNTEAFF.

V gene TRBV5-1 combines with J gene TRBJ1-1; no reliable D call. In germline, CDR1 is SGHRS, CDR2 YFSETQ. Trimming stripped 1 base from V and 2 bases from J, with 18 bases between. This CDR3 is built from 17 residues. CDR3 protein: CASSLTSAENGNTEAFF. CDR3 nucleotides: TGCGCCAGCAGCTTGACATCTGCGGAGAACGGAAACACTGAAGCTTTCTTT.

This chain joins TRBV14 and TRBJ2-3, with 7 nucleotides matching TRBD2. With 2 bases clipped from V and 1 base from J, the junction kept 6 bases outside the gene matches. CDR1 and CDR2 (germline): SGHDN, FVKESK. This CDR3 region has 16 residues. Here the CDR3 reads CASSQKSGMRTDTQYF. CDR3 sequence (DNA): TGTGCCAGCAGCCAAAAAAGCGGGATGCGCACAGATACGCAGTATTTT.

This clone was seen a handful of times. The V gene is TRBV19, the J gene TRBJ1-5, with D unresolved. Trimming cost V 4 bases and J 1 base, with 5 bases left between them. CDR1 and CDR2 from the germline V gene are LNHDA and SQIVND (reference sequence). The CDR3 contains 13 residues. CDR3 sequence reads: CASSTQSNQPQHF. CDR3 sequence (DNA): TGTGCCAGTAGTACCCAAAGCAATCAGCCCCAGCATTTT.

In this sample, this clone turned up a few times. This sequence joins TRBV7-2 and TRBJ2-2; a weak D match, TRBD1 (6 bases). Germline V gene sequence: CDR1 SGHTA, CDR2 FQGNSA. Trimming left V 2 bases short and J 0 bases short, with 16 bases between. This CDR3 contains 18 residues. The CDR3 nucleotides are TGTGCCAGCAGCTTAACTTTACAGGGCGCGGCGAACACCGGGGAGCTGTTTTTT. Its protein product is CASSLTLQGAANTGELFF.

This clone has just a few counts. The chain recombines TRBV9 with TRBJ2-2, with 11 bases fitting TRBD2. Germline lookup yields CDR1 SGDLS and CDR2 YYNGEE. V lost 3 bases to trimming and J lost 4 bases; unmatched junction nucleotides: 5. This CDR3 has 16 amino acids. CDR3 region: CASSALAGAATGELFF. CDR3 DNA: TGTGCCAGCAGCGCACTAGCGGGAGCGGCCACCGGGGAGCTGTTTTTT. Filled out from reference TRBV9 and TRBJ2-2, the complete variable domain reads DSGVTQTPKHLITATGQRVTLRCSPRSGDLSVYWYQQSLDQGLQFLIQYYNGEERAKGNILERFSAQQFPDLHSELNLSSLELGDSALYFCASSALAGAATGELFFGEGSRLTVL.

This clone was detected a few times. V usage is TRBV27 and J usage is TRBJ2-2; 8 nucleotides line up with TRBD1. Germline CDR1 and CDR2: MNHEY and SMNVEV (reference sequence). CDR3 length: 14 residues. The junction had 3 bases not matched to a gene; V was cut back by 5 bases and J by 4 bases. CDR3 coding DNA: TGTGCCAGCAGTAAGGACAGGGTCACCGGGGAGCTGTTTTTT. This encodes CASSKDRVTGELFF.

The rearrangement uses TRBV27 and TRBJ2-1; 10 bases match TRBD2. CDR1 is MNHEY, CDR2 SMNVEV, per germline (reference sequence). The CDR3 extends over 15 amino acids. With 5 bases clipped from V and 6 bases from J, the junction kept 7 bases outside the gene matches. The CDR3 protein is CASSPRSGRGNEQFF. The CDR3 DNA reads as TGTGCCAGCAGTCCCCGCAGCGGGAGGGGCAATGAGCAGTTCTTC.

The J gene is TRBJ2-7, the V gene TRBV2; D call uncertain. This CDR3 is built from 13 residues. Germline V gene lookup returns CDR1 SNHLY and CDR2 FYNNEI. V lost 4 bases, J lost 3 bases, and 10 bases lay in between. The CDR3 sequence: CASSVVGRYEQYF. DNA of the CDR3: TGTGCCAGCAGTGTTGTGGGCCGCTACGAGCAGTACTTC.

This clone was observed a handful of times. The V gene is TRBV19, the J gene TRBJ1-1; D uncertain. V was cut by 6 bases and J by 0 bases, with 11 bases left in between. The CDR3 length is 14 residues. The germline gives CDR1 LNHDA, CDR2 SQIVND (reference sequence). CDR3 residues: CASSQGILNTEAFF. The CDR3 region has the DNA TGTGCCAGTAGCCAAGGGATCCTGAACACTGAAGCTTTCTTT.

This chain connects TRBV29-1 to TRBJ1-5, with D unclear. V dropped 7 bases and J dropped 4 bases, with 11 bases sitting between them. Looked up from germline, CDR1 is SQVTM and CDR2 is ANQGSEA. The CDR3 has 12 amino acids. Written as DNA, the CDR3 is TGCAGCGCCAAAGAGGCGAATCAGCCCCAGCATTTT. Encoded protein: CSAKEANQPQHF.

The chain combines TRBV6-6 with TRBJ2-1; D ambiguous. The CDR3 is made up of 12 amino acids. Trimming shortened V by 6 bases and J by 8 bases, and 11 bases separated the two germline ends. CDR1 is MNHNY and CDR2 is SVGAGI in the germline V gene (reference sequence). CDR3 amino acids: CASSPGRDEQFF. In nucleotides, the CDR3 is TGTGCCAGCAGCCCCGGACGCGATGAGCAGTTCTTC.

This clone has just a few counts. CDR3 loop: CASMMGQAYEQYF. The DNA for the CDR3 is TGTGCCAGCATGATGGGACAGGCCTACGAGCAGTACTTC. V gene TRBV2 combines with J gene TRBJ2-7, with 8 bases lining up with TRBD1. This CDR3 comprises 13 residues. Trimming cost V 7 bases and J 2 bases; bases outside gene matches: 4. Germline V gene lookup returns CDR1 SNHLY and CDR2 FYNNEI.

The rearrangement uses TRBV19 and TRBJ1-5, with TRBD1 matching over 7 bases. This CDR3 is 16 amino acids long. CDR1 LNHDA and CDR2 SQIVND come from the germline V gene (reference sequence). The ends lost 5 bases at V and 3 bases at J; junction bases unmatched: 10. CDR3 amino acids: CASSAYRGYSNQPQHF. The CDR3 bases are TGTGCCAGTAGTGCCTACAGGGGTTATTCCAATCAGCCCCAGCATTTT.

The gene calls are TRBV5-1 and TRBJ2-2; D is ambiguous. CDR3 length equals 15 residues. Deletions cut 4 bases from V and 0 bases from J, with 10 bases between. The germline V gene encodes CDR1 SGHRS and CDR2 YFSETQ. The CDR3 sequence: CASSRAATNTGELFF. DNA for the CDR3: TGCGCCAGCAGCCGAGCAGCGACGAACACCGGGGAGCTGTTTTTT.

A single count supports this clone. The chain employs TRBV9 and TRBJ1-2; TRBD1 matches at 7 bases. CDR1 is SGDLS and CDR2 is YYNGEE in the germline V gene. The CDR3 has 12 residues. The ends lost 6 bases at V and 4 bases at J; junction bases unmatched: 3. Here the CDR3 reads CASTRGPYGYTF. CDR3 sequence (DNA): TGTGCCAGCACTAGGGGGCCCTATGGCTACACCTTC. Variable domain in full (rest from reference TRBV9 and TRBJ1-2): DSGVTQTPKHLITATGQRVTLRCSPRSGDLSVYWYQQSLDQGLQFLIQYYNGEERAKGNILERFSAQQFPDLHSELNLSSLELGDSALYFCASTRGPYGYTFGSGTRLTVV.